This record concerns one T cell receptor (beta chain) sequence. Its matching antigen is unknown. Other DNA sequences from this sample encode an identical CDR3 as well. This entry is derived from a study of CD8+ T cells in alopecia areata. Study conclusions and caveats: Greater clonality was observed in lesional scalp samples, especially alopecia totalis/universalis, versus normal scalp.

Germline V lookup: CDR1 SQVTM, CDR2 ANQGSEA. Trimming removed 3 bases from V and 4 bases from J, with 3 bases in between. The CDR3 length is 10 residues. The authors extracted RNA and reverse transcribed it into cDNA as the sequencing template. Profiled with immunoSEQ multiplex PCR; TCRdb holds only in-frame clones, not every one. The sample consists of about 120,000 clones, about 50% of them appearing once. The investigators collected lesional scalp punch biopsies and peripheral blood from alopecia areata patients. Sorting from PBMCs produced CD4+ and CD8+ T cells. Input material: NKG2D-low CD8+ T cells sorted from blood. V usage is TRBV29-1 and J usage is TRBJ1-1; D unclear. The TCR sequence derives from a human donor with alopecia areata. CDR3 region: CSVEATEAFF. In DNA, the CDR3 is TGCAGCGTTGAGGCCACTGAAGCTTTCTTT.